What follows are 27 T cell receptor beta chains derived from one specimen sequenced in a study of early T cells in non-severe SARS-CoV-2 infection. TCRdb recomputed calls from the 5' RACE reads with MiXCR, one row per CDR3 protein. The table records about 83,000 distinct CDR3 sequences, 9% to 15% of them present only once. Source material: whole blood. These receptor sequences come from an adult who was a healthcare worker with PCR-confirmed SARS-CoV-2 infection or an uninfected control (not recorded which).

This clonotype has only a few counts. V gene TRBV24-1 combines with J gene TRBJ2-2; D is perhaps TRBD1 (5 bases). V was cut by 5 bases and J by 13 bases, with 13 bases left in between. Germline assignment: CDR1 KGHDR and CDR2 SFDVKD. CDR3 length: 12 residues. CDR3 sequence reads: CATSGEPQGLFF. CDR3 in DNA: TGTGCCACCAGTGGAGAGCCCCAGGGGCTGTTTTTT.

This clonotype was observed a handful of times. The chain couples TRBV20-1 to TRBJ2-2; no clear D gene. The ends were cut back, 6 bases at V and 9 bases at J, with 23 bases in the middle. Germline assignment: CDR1 DFQATT and CDR2 SNEGSKA (reference sequence). The CDR3 is 15 amino acids. DNA of the CDR3: TGCAGTGCGCCTGAGAATGCGATTGGGAACCGGGAGCTGTTTTTT. This sequence encodes CSAPENAIGNRELFF.

The chain recombines TRBV5-8 with TRBJ2-3; D not resolved. Germline values: CDR1 SGHTS, CDR2 YDEGEE. The CDR3 is made up of 12 amino acids. V gave up 1 base and J gave up 6 bases, with 6 bases separating them. The CDR3 protein is CASSLFPDTQYF. CDR3 nucleotides: TGTGCCAGCAGCTTGTTTCCCGATACGCAGTATTTT.

V usage is TRBV20-1 and J usage is TRBJ2-7, with 11 bases that match TRBD1. Germline CDR1 is DFQATT and CDR2 is SNEGSKA (reference sequence). V dropped 5 bases and J dropped 1; count of bases not matched to a gene: 10. The CDR3 has 16 residues. CDR3 nucleotides: TGCAGTGCTGGATGGACAGGGGGCGCGGGATCCTACGAGCAGTACTTC. Its translation: CSAGWTGGAGSYEQYF.

This clonotype was recorded a few times. The chain couples TRBV12-3 or TRBV12-4 to TRBJ1-3; 7 nucleotides agree with TRBD1. Germline trimming cut 7 bases from V and 8 bases from J; bases unmatched to any gene: 14. The CDR3 totals 15 residues. The CDR3 here is CASTSDREGRDTIYF. The CDR3 nucleotides are TGTGCCAGCACCTCCGACAGGGAAGGTAGAGACACCATATATTTT.

This clonotype was seen many times. The chain joins TRBV19 to TRBJ2-1; tentative D call: TRBD1 (6 bases). Trimming cost V 8 bases and J 0 bases, with 14 bases left between them. The germline V gene encodes CDR1 LNHDA and CDR2 SQIVND (reference sequence). This CDR3 has 15 residues. In nucleotides, the CDR3 is TGTGCCAGTGGGGGCGGACGGAGCTCCTACAATGAGCAGTTCTTC. Amino acid sequence: CASGGGRSSYNEQFF.

This chain links TRBV6-2 or TRBV6-3 with TRBJ2-2; the match to TRBD2 covers 9 bases. CDR3 length equals 16 residues. V was pared by 0 bases and J by 4 bases, with 3 bases of the junction left unmatched. CDR1 and CDR2 (germline): MNHEY, SVGEGT. The CDR3 bases are TGTGCCAGCAGTTACTCTTTAGCGGGAGTCACCGGGGAGCTGTTTTTT. It codes for CASSYSLAGVTGELFF.

V gene TRBV7-9 combines with J gene TRBJ2-5; D is perhaps TRBD2 (6 bases). This CDR3 comprises 15 residues. From germline, CDR1 is SEHNR and CDR2 FQNEAQ (reference sequence). Trimming removed 1 base at V and 5 bases at J, with 14 bases between. The CDR3 protein is CASSLDGSWEETQYF. The CDR3 DNA reads TGTGCCAGCAGCTTAGACGGGAGTTGGGAGGAGACCCAGTACTTC.

This clonotype was counted a few times. The CDR3 region is CATLWAHREKNIQYF. As DNA, the CDR3 is TGTGCCACCCTGTGGGCACACAGGGAGAAAAACATTCAGTACTTC. J is TRBJ2-4 and V is TRBV24-1, with a weak D call TRBD1 (6 bases). The V gene's germline CDR1 is KGHDR and CDR2 SFDVKD. This CDR3 comprises 15 residues. The V end lost 9 bases, the J end lost 4 bases, and 18 bases lay between the germline ends.

In this sample, this clonotype turned up a few times. This chain links TRBV11-2 with TRBJ1-1, with D maybe TRBD1 (6 bases). The V and J ends lost 4 bases and 1 base respectively, with 13 bases between them. CDR3 size: 15 residues. Germline assignment: CDR1 SGHAT and CDR2 FQNNGV. In DNA, the CDR3 is TGTGCCAGCAGCTCGCTCAGGGGCCCGAACACTGAAGCTTTCTTT. Translated, it gives CASSSLRGPNTEAFF.

This clonotype was observed a handful of times. DNA for the CDR3: TGCAGTGCTAGGGAGCTAGCGGGAGGGACCGGGGAGCTGTTTTTT. Amino acid sequence: CSARELAGGTGELFF. The chain carries TRBV20-1 and TRBJ2-2; 12 positions match TRBD2. This CDR3 comprises 15 residues. V trimming: 3 bases; J trimming: 5 bases; junction bases outside the gene matches: 4. Germline V gene data show CDR1 as DFQATT and CDR2 as SNEGSKA (reference sequence).

This clonotype was recorded many times. J is TRBJ2-3 and V is TRBV20-1; D gene uncertain. The CDR3 length is 14 residues. The V end was cut by 3 bases, the J end by 4 bases, with 14 bases between. Germline lookup yields CDR1 DFQATT and CDR2 SNEGSKA (reference sequence). The CDR3 nucleotides are TGCAGTGCTAGCCTTAGCTTCAGAGCAGATACGCAGTATTTT. It yields the protein CSASLSFRADTQYF.

This clonotype was picked up a small number of times. The CDR3 region has the DNA TGTGCCAGCAGCCAAGATGCTTCGAGCGGAAACAATGAGCAGTTCTTC. This translates into CASSQDASSGNNEQFF. The V and J genes are TRBV4-2 and TRBJ2-1, with D possibly being TRBD2 (5 bases). Germline V gives CDR1 LGHNA, CDR2 YNFKEQ. This CDR3 has 16 amino acids. V lost 0 bases and J lost 5, with 14 bases in between.

The rearrangement uses TRBV10-3 and TRBJ2-7, with 7 bases aligning to TRBD2. The V gene's germline CDR1 is ENHRY and CDR2 SYGVKD. With 4 bases clipped from V and 0 bases from J, the junction kept 3 bases outside the gene matches. The CDR3 is 14 residues long. The CDR3 spells CAISGGGFSYEQYF. The DNA for the CDR3 is TGTGCCATCAGTGGGGGGGGATTCTCCTACGAGCAGTACTTC.

A few counts support this clonotype. The chain couples TRBV7-8 to TRBJ2-7; D remains unclear. The length of the CDR3 is 10 residues. The ends were cut back, 3 bases at V and 5 bases at J, with 2 bases in the middle. Germline V lookup: CDR1 SGHVS, CDR2 FQNEAQ. The CDR3 here is CASSFDEQYF. CDR3 nucleotide sequence: TGTGCCAGCAGCTTCGACGAGCAGTACTTC.

Points on this clonotype: A read error may produce the germline difference seen at one junction end. The chain employs TRBV20-1 and TRBJ2-5; 8 bases map to TRBD2. This CDR3 is 14 amino acids long. Germline CDR1 DFQATT, CDR2 SNEGSKA (reference sequence). CDR3 in DNA: TGCAGTGCTAGAAAGCTAGCGGGTCAAGAGAACCAGTACTTC. Encoded protein: CSARKLAGQENQYF.

This clonotype is termed medium-sized (0.01 to 0.1%). The chain recombines TRBV27 with TRBJ2-7, with TRBD1 matching 12 bases. The CDR3 totals 16 residues. V gave up 1 base and J gave up 6 bases; unmatched junction bases: 7. Germline V gives CDR1 MNHEY, CDR2 SMNVEV (reference sequence). CDR3 DNA sequence: TGTGCCAGCAGTTTATACGATGGGACAGGGGGCGGCGAGCAGTACTTC. Protein product: CASSLYDGTGGGEQYF.

The rearrangement uses TRBV12-5 and TRBJ1-5; the D gene is possibly TRBD1 (6 bases). V was pared by 1 base and J by 5 bases, with 21 bases between. The V gene's germline CDR1 is LGHNT and CDR2 FRNRAP. This CDR3 has 18 residues. CDR3 nucleotide sequence: TGTGCTAGTGGTTTGGCCCCGGACTTCCCGTGGACAGATCAGCCCCAGCATTTT. As protein: CASGLAPDFPWTDQPQHF.

This clonotype appeared a few times. This rearrangement joins TRBV10-3 to TRBJ2-1; D remains unclear. CDR1 is ENHRY, CDR2 SYGVKD, per germline. The CDR3 covers 14 residues. With 2 bases removed from V and 3 bases from J, the gap between germline ends came to 8 bases. This CDR3 is CAISEREIYNEQFF. The CDR3, as DNA: TGTGCCATCAGTGAGCGAGAGATCTACAATGAGCAGTTCTTC.

This CDR3 reads CASKRTDLPRGEQYF. In DNA form, the CDR3 reads TGTGCCAGCAAACGGACGGATCTCCCCCGGGGCGAGCAGTACTTC. V and J are TRBV6-1 and TRBJ2-7, with D possibly matching TRBD2 (5 bases). Germline CDR1 MNHNS, CDR2 SASEGT. The CDR3 contains 15 residues. V gave up 7 bases and J gave up 6 bases, with 22 bases separating them.

The CDR3, as DNA: TGTGCCAGCAGCCGTAGCGGGATGGGGGAGACCCAGTACTTC. Protein product: CASSRSGMGETQYF. This rearrangement joins TRBV7-3 to TRBJ2-5; 8 bases line up with TRBD2. V dropped 5 bases and J dropped 5; count of bases not matched to a gene: 7. The CDR3 is 14 residues long. The germline V gene encodes CDR1 SGHTA and CDR2 FQGTGA. The variable domain in full, with the rest retrieved from reference TRBV7-3 and TRBJ2-5, is GAGVSQTPSNKVTEKGKYVELRCDPISGHTALYWYRQSLGQGPEFLIYFQGTGAADDSGLPNDRFFAVRPEGSVSTLKIQRTERGDSAVYLCASSRSGMGETQYFGPGTRLLVL.

This clonotype was observed a handful of times. The J gene is TRBJ2-1, the V gene TRBV7-6, with 8 bases that match TRBD2. There are 12 residues in the CDR3. Germline V CDR1 and CDR2: SGHVS, FNYEAQ. V lost 4 bases and J lost 9; bases outside the gene matches: 2. The chain's CDR3 is CASSSREGEQFF. The CDR3 nucleotides read TGTGCCAGCAGCTCCCGGGAGGGTGAGCAGTTCTTC.

This clonotype was recorded a few times. The rearrangement uses TRBV4-2 and TRBJ2-1; TRBD1 might be the D (6 bases). This CDR3 comprises 15 residues. CDR1 is LGHNA and CDR2 is YNFKEQ in the germline V gene. V lost 0 bases and J 5 bases, leaving 11 bases between the germline ends. Written as DNA, the CDR3 is TGTGCCAGCAGCCAAGAGGCGGACAGAGACAATGAGCAGTTCTTC. The encoded protein is CASSQEADRDNEQFF.

The chain carries TRBV10-3 and TRBJ2-3, with 8 bases aligning to TRBD2. The length of the CDR3 is 17 residues. Germline V gene data show CDR1 as ENHRY and CDR2 as SYGVKD. V trimming: 7 bases; J trimming: 6 bases; junction bases outside the gene matches: 18. CDR3 coding DNA: TGTGCCATCAAGGGCTCTCTAGCGGGCTCCGACACGGATACGCAGTATTTT. Translated, it gives CAIKGSLAGSDTDTQYF.

This sequence joins TRBV7-9 and TRBJ1-4; D possibly corresponds to TRBD1 (6 bases). This CDR3 has 15 residues. V was cut by 3 bases and J by 0 bases, with 8 bases left in between. Germline loops: CDR1 SEHNR, CDR2 FQNEAQ (reference sequence). CDR3 amino acids: CASSLGQATNEKLFF. CDR3 nucleotides: TGTGCCAGCAGCTTGGGACAAGCAACTAATGAAAAACTGTTTTTT.

This clonotype was found many times. The gene calls are TRBV7-9 and TRBJ2-6; tentatively, D is TRBD1 (5 bases). The CDR3 extends over 16 amino acids. V lost 6 bases, J lost 2 bases, and 14 bases lay in between. The V gene's germline CDR1 is SEHNR and CDR2 FQNEAQ (reference sequence). The CDR3 reads CASSFPREPGANVLTF. The CDR3 DNA reads as TGTGCCAGCAGTTTCCCCAGGGAACCTGGGGCCAACGTCCTGACTTTC.

The V call is TRBV7-2, the J call TRBJ2-3; perhaps TRBD2 as D (6 bases). CDR1 is SGHTA and CDR2 is FQGNSA in the germline V gene. Trimming left V 5 bases short and J 4 bases short, with 22 bases between. The CDR3 totals 17 residues. The CDR3 is CASSTSRGTQSPDTQYF. CDR3 DNA sequence: TGTGCCAGCAGCACGTCCCGGGGGACTCAGAGCCCAGATACGCAGTATTTT.